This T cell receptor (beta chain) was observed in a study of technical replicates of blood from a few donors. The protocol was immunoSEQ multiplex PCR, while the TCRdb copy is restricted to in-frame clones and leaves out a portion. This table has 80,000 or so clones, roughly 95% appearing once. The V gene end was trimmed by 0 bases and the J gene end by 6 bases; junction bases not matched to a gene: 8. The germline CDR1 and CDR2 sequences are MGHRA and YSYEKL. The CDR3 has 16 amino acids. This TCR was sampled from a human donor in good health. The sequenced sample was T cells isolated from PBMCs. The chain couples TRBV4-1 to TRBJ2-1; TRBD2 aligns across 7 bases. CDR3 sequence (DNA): TGCGCCAGCAGCCAAGATCTTGGACTAGGAATCAATGAGCAGTTCTTC. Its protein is CASSQDLGLGINEQFF.